This TCR beta chain was sequenced for a study of regulatory T cells in long-lasting Graves disease. CDR1 is DFQATT and CDR2 is SNEGSKA in the germline V gene (reference sequence). CDR3 length equals 13 residues. Trimming stripped 8 bases from V and 5 bases from J, with 16 bases between. This clonotype was seen only a few times. Both iRepertoire HTBI primers and Arm-PCR of CDR3 regions were used to build the TCR beta libraries. Using its own MiXCR run on the multiplex PCR reads, TCRdb lists one record per CDR3 protein. Of approximately 470,000 distinct CDR3 sequences in the sample, under 20% were seen once. Specified time point: newly diagnosed GD, antithyroid drugs for less than 3 months. From PBMCs, RNA was extracted and then used to make the TCR library. The data also belong to a second study, concerning T cells in Graves' hyperthyroidism and ophthalmopathy.

The source is a man between 40 and 49 years old with Graves disease. This sample comprised peripheral blood mononuclear cells (PBMCs), obtained at new diagnosis, from a patient treated with antithyroid drugs. The rearrangement joins TRBV20-1 to TRBJ1-5, with D unclear. The CDR3 loop is CSISPSRDQPQHF. CDR3 nucleotides: TGCAGTATCAGTCCGTCGAGAGATCAGCCCCAGCATTTT.